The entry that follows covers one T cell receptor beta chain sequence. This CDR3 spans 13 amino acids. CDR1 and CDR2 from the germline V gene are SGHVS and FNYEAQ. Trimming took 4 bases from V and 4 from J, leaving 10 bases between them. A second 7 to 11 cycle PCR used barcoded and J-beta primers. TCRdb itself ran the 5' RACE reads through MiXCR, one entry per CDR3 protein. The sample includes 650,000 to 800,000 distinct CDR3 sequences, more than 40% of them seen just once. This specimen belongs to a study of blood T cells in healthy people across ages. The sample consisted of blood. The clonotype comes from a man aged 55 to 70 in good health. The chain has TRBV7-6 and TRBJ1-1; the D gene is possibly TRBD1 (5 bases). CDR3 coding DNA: TGTGCCAGCAGCTCCGGGACCCCCACTGAAGCTTTCTTT. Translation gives CASSSGTPTEAFF.